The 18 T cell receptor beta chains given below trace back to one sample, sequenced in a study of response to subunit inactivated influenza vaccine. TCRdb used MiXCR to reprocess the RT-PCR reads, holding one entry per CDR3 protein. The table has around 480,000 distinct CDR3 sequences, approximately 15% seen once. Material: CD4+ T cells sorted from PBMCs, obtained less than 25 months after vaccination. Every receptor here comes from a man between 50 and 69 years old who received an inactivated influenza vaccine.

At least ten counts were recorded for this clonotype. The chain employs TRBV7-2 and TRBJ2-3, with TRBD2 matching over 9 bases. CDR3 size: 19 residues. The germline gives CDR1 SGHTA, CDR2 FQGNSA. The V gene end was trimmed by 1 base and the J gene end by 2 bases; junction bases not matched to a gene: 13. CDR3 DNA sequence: TGTGCCAGCAGCTTAGGGCCGGCTGGAGCGGGGGGAACCACAGATACGCAGTATTTT. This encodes CASSLGPAGAGGTTDTQYF.

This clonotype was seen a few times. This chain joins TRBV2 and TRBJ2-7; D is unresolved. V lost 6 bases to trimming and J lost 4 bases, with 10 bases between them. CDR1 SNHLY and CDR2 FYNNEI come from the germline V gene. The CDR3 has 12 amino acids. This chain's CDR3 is CASRLDLYEQYF. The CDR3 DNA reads TGTGCCAGCAGGCTAGACTTGTACGAGCAGTACTTC.

CDR3 protein: CASSLVSGTAYEQYF. CDR3 DNA sequence: TGCGCCAGCAGCTTGGTTTCGGGGACAGCATACGAGCAGTACTTC. This rearrangement joins TRBV5-1 to TRBJ2-7; 7 bases align to TRBD1. The germline V gene encodes CDR1 SGHRS and CDR2 YFSETQ. This CDR3 is built from 15 residues. The ends lost 0 bases at V and 4 bases at J; junction bases unmatched: 7.

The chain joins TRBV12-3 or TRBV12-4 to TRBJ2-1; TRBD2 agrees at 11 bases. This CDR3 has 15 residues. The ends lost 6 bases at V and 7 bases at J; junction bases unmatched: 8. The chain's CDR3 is CASSPTSGSWNEQFF. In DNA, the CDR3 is TGTGCCAGCAGCCCTACTAGCGGGAGTTGGAATGAGCAGTTCTTC.

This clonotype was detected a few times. The CDR3 is CASSQPSRDTQYF. CDR3 nucleotides: TGTGCCAGCAGCCAACCGTCACGAGATACGCAGTATTTT. The chain links TRBV4-2 to TRBJ2-3; D is unresolved. CDR1 and CDR2 (germline): LGHNA, YNFKEQ. This CDR3 has 13 amino acids. The V end lost 2 bases, the J end lost 5 bases, and 8 bases lay between the germline ends.

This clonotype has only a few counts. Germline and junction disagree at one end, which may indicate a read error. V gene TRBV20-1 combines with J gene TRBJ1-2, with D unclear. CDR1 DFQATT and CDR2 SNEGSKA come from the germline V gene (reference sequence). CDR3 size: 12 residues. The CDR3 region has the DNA TGCAGTCCTAGACACTTAAGTTATGGCTACACCTTC. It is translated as CSPRHLSYGYTF.

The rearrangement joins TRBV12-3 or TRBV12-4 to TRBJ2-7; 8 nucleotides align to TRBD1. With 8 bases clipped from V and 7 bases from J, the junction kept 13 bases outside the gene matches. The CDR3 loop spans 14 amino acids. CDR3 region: CASCRDRTVCEQYF. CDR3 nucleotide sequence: TGTGCCAGCTGCCGGGACAGGACCGTCTGTGAGCAGTACTTC.

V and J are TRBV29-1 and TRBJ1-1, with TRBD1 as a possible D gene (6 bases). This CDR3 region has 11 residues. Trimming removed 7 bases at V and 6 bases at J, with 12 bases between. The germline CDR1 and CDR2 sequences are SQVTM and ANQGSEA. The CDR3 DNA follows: TGCAGCGGGAGGGGGGGCTCTGAAGCTTTCTTT. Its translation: CSGRGGSEAFF.

Here the CDR3 DNA reads TGCGCCAGCAGCTTACTGGCCCGGGGGAAAAGTTACAATGAGCAGTTCTTC. This codes for CASSLLARGKSYNEQFF. The rearrangement links TRBV5-1 to TRBJ2-1; TRBD2 might be the D (6 bases). There are 17 residues in the CDR3. V was cut by 2 bases and J by 4 bases, with 19 bases left in between. CDR1 SGHRS and CDR2 YFSETQ come from the germline V gene.

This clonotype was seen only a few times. DNA for the CDR3: TGTGCCATCAGTGTATCGGGCGGTCAGGTCACAGATACGCAGTATTTT. Translating gives CAISVSGGQVTDTQYF. The V gene is TRBV10-3, the J gene TRBJ2-3; no clear D gene. The CDR3 has 16 amino acids. Germline V CDR1 and CDR2: ENHRY, SYGVKD. Trimming took off 4 bases at V and 2 bases at J, with 16 bases between the two ends.

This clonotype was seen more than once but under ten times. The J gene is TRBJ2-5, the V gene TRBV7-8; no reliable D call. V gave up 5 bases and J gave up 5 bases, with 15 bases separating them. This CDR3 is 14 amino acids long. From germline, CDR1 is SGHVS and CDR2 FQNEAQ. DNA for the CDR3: TGTGCCAGCAGCGGCCGGGTCCCCTTGGAGACCCAGTACTTC. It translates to CASSGRVPLETQYF. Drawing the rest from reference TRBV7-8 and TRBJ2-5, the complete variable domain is GAGVSQSPRYKVAKRGQDVALRCDPISGHVSLFWYQQALGQGPEFLTYFQNEAQLDKSGLPSDRFFAERPEGSVSTLKIQRTQQEDSAVYLCASSGRVPLETQYFGPGTRLLVL.

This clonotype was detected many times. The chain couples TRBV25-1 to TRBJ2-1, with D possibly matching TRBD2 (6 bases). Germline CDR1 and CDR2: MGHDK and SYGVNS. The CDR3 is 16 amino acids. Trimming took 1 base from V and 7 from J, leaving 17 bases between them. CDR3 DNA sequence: TGTGCCAGCAGTGAATGGGTTAGCGGACTATGGAATGAGCAGTTCTTC. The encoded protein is CASSEWVSGLWNEQFF.

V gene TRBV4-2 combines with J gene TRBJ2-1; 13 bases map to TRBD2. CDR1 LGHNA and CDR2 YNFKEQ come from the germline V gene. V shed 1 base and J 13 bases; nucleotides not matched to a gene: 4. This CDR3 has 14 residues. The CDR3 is CASSQGLAGGRQFF. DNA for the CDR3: TGTGCCAGCAGCCAAGGACTAGCGGGAGGTCGCCAGTTCTTC.

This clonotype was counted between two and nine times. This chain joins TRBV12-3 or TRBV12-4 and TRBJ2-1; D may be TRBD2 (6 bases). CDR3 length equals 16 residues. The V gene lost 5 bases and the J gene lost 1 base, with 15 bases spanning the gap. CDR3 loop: CASSPYVGGSYNEQFF. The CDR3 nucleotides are TGTGCCAGCAGTCCGTACGTGGGGGGATCCTACAATGAGCAGTTCTTC.

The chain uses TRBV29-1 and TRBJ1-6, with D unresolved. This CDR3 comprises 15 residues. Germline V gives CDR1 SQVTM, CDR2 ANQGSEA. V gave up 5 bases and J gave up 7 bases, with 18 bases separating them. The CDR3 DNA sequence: TGCAGCGTTACCACGGGCGTCCTTTTGAATTCACCCCTCCACTTT. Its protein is CSVTTGVLLNSPLHF.

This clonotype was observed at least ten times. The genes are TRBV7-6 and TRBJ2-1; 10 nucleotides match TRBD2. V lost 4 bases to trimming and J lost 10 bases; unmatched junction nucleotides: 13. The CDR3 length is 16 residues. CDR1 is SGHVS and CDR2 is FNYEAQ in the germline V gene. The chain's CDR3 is CASSSSQRGGKREQFF. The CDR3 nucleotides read TGTGCCAGCAGCTCCTCCCAGCGGGGGGGAAAAAGGGAGCAGTTCTTC.

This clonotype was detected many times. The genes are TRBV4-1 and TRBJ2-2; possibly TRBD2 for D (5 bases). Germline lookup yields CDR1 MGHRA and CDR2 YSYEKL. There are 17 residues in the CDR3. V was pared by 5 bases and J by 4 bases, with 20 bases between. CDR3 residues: CASSSPGSGPPTGELFF. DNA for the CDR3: TGCGCCAGCAGCTCCCCGGGGAGCGGACCACCCACCGGGGAGCTGTTTTTT.

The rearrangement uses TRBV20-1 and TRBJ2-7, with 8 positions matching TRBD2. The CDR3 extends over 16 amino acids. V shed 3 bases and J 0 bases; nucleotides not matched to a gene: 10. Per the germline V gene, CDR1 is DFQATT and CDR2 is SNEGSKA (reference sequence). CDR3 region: CSASRSSGRSSYEQYF. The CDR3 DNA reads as TGCAGTGCTAGCCGATCTAGCGGGCGGAGCTCCTACGAGCAGTACTTC.